Listed here are 25 T cell receptor beta chains from one sample, sequenced in a study of CD8 T cells in Susac syndrome. A quantity of roughly 0.5 to 1 ug RNA underwent reverse transcription using random hexamers. TCRdb reprocessed the immunoSEQ multiplex PCR reads with MiXCR, giving one entry per CDR3 protein. The sample has about 73,000 distinct CDR3 sequences; approximately 95% are singletons. The sequencing sample was made of CD8+ T cells from PBMCs. The receptors derive from a human donor with multiple sclerosis.

This clonotype has just one count. This chain uses TRBV30 with TRBJ2-1; 9 nucleotides align to TRBD2. V was pared by 7 bases and J by 5 bases, with 9 bases of the junction left unmatched. CDR1 and CDR2 (germline): GTSNPN, SVGIG (reference sequence). The CDR3 has 14 amino acids. CDR3 loop: CASLFSGRNNEQFF. CDR3 in DNA: TGTGCCTCTTTATTTAGCGGGAGAAACAATGAGCAGTTCTTC.

The chain joins TRBV29-1 to TRBJ2-7, with D possibly being TRBD1 (6 bases). In germline, CDR1 is SQVTM, CDR2 ANQGSEA. This CDR3 has 17 residues. The V gene lost 2 bases and the J gene lost 0 bases, with 20 bases spanning the gap. As DNA, the CDR3 is TGCAGCGTTGAAAGGCCTTCGACAGGTCATTACTCCTACGAGCAGTACTTC. This translates into CSVERPSTGHYSYEQYF.

The chain is built from TRBV6-5 and TRBJ1-4; maybe TRBD1 (5 bases). Trimming cost V 0 bases and J 7 bases, with 12 bases left between them. The CDR3 covers 15 residues. Germline values: CDR1 MNHEY, CDR2 SVGAGI. The CDR3 nucleotides are TGTGCCAGCAGTTACTCGATGAACAGGATTGAAAAACTGTTTTTT. As protein: CASSYSMNRIEKLFF.

The rearrangement links TRBV27 to TRBJ1-6, with D possibly being TRBD1 (5 bases). The CDR3 is 17 amino acids. The V gene lost 10 bases and the J gene lost 0 bases, with 19 bases spanning the gap. Germline-derived CDR1 and CDR2 are MNHEY and SMNVEV (reference sequence). CDR3 region: CATWAGGGGSYNSPLHF. The CDR3 DNA reads as TGTGCCACTTGGGCCGGAGGTGGGGGCTCCTATAATTCACCCCTCCACTTT.

V gene TRBV27 combines with J gene TRBJ2-7; no definite D call. Between the trimmed V and J ends, which lost 8 bases and 4 bases, there was a span of 15 bases. Germline V lookup: CDR1 MNHEY, CDR2 SMNVEV (reference sequence). The CDR3 covers 13 residues. In DNA form, the CDR3 reads TGTGCCAGCGCCTACGGTATAAGGTACGAGCAGTACTTC. This sequence encodes CASAYGIRYEQYF.

J is TRBJ2-6 and V is TRBV9; D is undetermined. The V end lost 0 bases, the J end lost 0 bases, and 4 bases lay between the germline ends. The length of the CDR3 is 15 residues. The germline V gene encodes CDR1 SGDLS and CDR2 YYNGEE. The CDR3 loop is CASSVGLSGANVLTF. The CDR3 DNA is TGTGCCAGCAGCGTAGGTCTCTCTGGGGCCAACGTCCTGACTTTC.

The genes are TRBV12-3 or TRBV12-4 and TRBJ2-7; 8 positions match TRBD1. The CDR3 sequence is 15 residues long. V shed 4 bases, J shed 6 bases, and the junction held 11 bases outside the gene matches. The chain's CDR3 is CASSSPDREGPEQYF. The CDR3 DNA follows: TGTGCCAGCAGTTCGCCGGACAGGGAAGGACCCGAGCAGTACTTC.

This clonotype was seen a single time. The rearrangement uses TRBV27 and TRBJ2-7, with 12 bases fitting TRBD2. V was clipped by 4 bases and J by 3 bases; unmatched bases: 7. Germline-derived CDR1 and CDR2 are MNHEY and SMNVEV (reference sequence). The CDR3 is 16 residues long. DNA of the CDR3: TGTGCCAGCAGTTCCCCTCGGACTAGCGGGGACTACGAGCAGTACTTC. Its translation: CASSSPRTSGDYEQYF.

The chain has TRBV9 and TRBJ2-5, with D tentatively TRBD2 (6 bases). Germline V gene data show CDR1 as SGDLS and CDR2 as YYNGEE. Trimming took off 4 bases at V and 2 bases at J, with 12 bases between the two ends. The CDR3 is 14 amino acids. The CDR3 bases are TGTGCCAGCAGCCCCCGGGACTTGCAAGAGACCCAGTACTTC. The encoded protein is CASSPRDLQETQYF.

This chain joins TRBV27 and TRBJ2-1; no clear D gene. The length of the CDR3 is 16 residues. V was clipped by 5 bases and J by 3 bases, with 17 bases between them. The germline gives CDR1 MNHEY, CDR2 SMNVEV (reference sequence). As DNA, the CDR3 is TGTGCCAGCAGTGCGACTCCCCCGGGCCTCTACAATGAGCAGTTCTTC. It translates to CASSATPPGLYNEQFF.

J is TRBJ2-1 and V is TRBV13, with D unclear. V lost 0 bases, J lost 0 bases, and 6 bases lay in between. CDR1 is PRHDT and CDR2 is FYEKMQ in the germline V gene (reference sequence). The CDR3 length is 15 residues. CDR3 in DNA: TGTGCCAGCAGCTTAGGGGAGAGCTCCTACAATGAGCAGTTCTTC. Translation gives CASSLGESSYNEQFF.

Here the CDR3 DNA reads TGTGCCAGCAGCTTATCGACAGTCTACGAGCAGTACTTC. It specifies CASSLSTVYEQYF. The genes are TRBV3-1 and TRBJ2-7, with a weak D call TRBD1 (5 bases). The germline CDR1 and CDR2 sequences are LGHDT and YNNKEL (reference sequence). V was shortened by 5 bases and J by 3 bases, with 11 bases between the two germline ends. The CDR3 has 13 residues.

The chain is built from TRBV7-2 and TRBJ1-6, with 7 bases matching TRBD1. J gave up 10 bases and V 5 bases, and 5 bases lay outside the gene matches. This CDR3 has 13 amino acids. CDR1 is SGHTA, CDR2 FQGNSA, per germline. This CDR3 reads CASSPWTGSPLHF. The CDR3 DNA is TGTGCCAGCAGCCCTTGGACAGGCTCACCCCTCCACTTT.

V is TRBV12-3 or TRBV12-4 and J is TRBJ1-2, with D hard to call. The CDR3 is 12 residues long. V shed 8 bases and J shed 4 bases, with 11 bases lying between them. CDR3 coding DNA: TGTGCCAGCTCGGCGATCTGCTATGGCTACACCTTC. Residues: CASSAICYGYTF.

The rearrangement uses TRBV4-1 and TRBJ2-5; 9 bases fit TRBD1. Germline V gene data show CDR1 as MGHRA and CDR2 as YSYEKL. V dropped 3 bases and J dropped 2; count of bases not matched to a gene: 4. This CDR3 is built from 15 residues. The CDR3 loop reads CASSQDRGIQETQYF. In DNA form, the CDR3 reads TGCGCCAGCAGCCAGGACAGGGGAATTCAAGAGACCCAGTACTTC.

The chain is built from TRBV6-1 and TRBJ2-3; 8 bases map to TRBD2. V was clipped by 6 bases and J by 4 bases; unmatched bases: 12. This CDR3 is 16 amino acids long. Per the germline V gene, CDR1 is MNHNS and CDR2 is SASEGT. The CDR3, as DNA: TGTGCCAGCAGGGGTAGCCGGGGGGGGGCCTCAGATACGCAGTATTTT. The encoded protein is CASRGSRGGASDTQYF.

This clonotype was recorded only once. V usage is TRBV12-3 or TRBV12-4 and J usage is TRBJ2-7; D is perhaps TRBD2 (5 bases). The V end lost 5 bases, the J end lost 3 bases, and 11 bases lay between the germline ends. This CDR3 has 13 residues. The CDR3 loop is CASSAPGYYEQYF. The CDR3 DNA follows: TGTGCCAGCAGTGCCCCGGGGTACTACGAGCAGTACTTC.

The V gene is TRBV18, the J gene TRBJ2-7; D uncertain. Looked up from germline, CDR1 is KGHSH and CDR2 is LQKENI. This CDR3 has 15 amino acids. V lost 3 bases and J lost 1, with 13 bases in between. This chain's CDR3 is CASSPDSSFSYEQYF. CDR3 nucleotides: TGTGCCAGCTCACCTGACTCGTCCTTTTCCTACGAGCAGTACTTC.

The chain has TRBV7-2 and TRBJ2-3; 12 bases align to TRBD2. Germline CDR1 SGHTA, CDR2 FQGNSA. J lost 1 base, V lost 8 bases, and 10 bases had no gene match. This CDR3 has 17 amino acids. The CDR3 bases are TGTGCCAGCCTAGCGGGAGGGCCGGTAATGGGCACAGATACGCAGTATTTT. Its translation is CASLAGGPVMGTDTQYF.

J is TRBJ2-3 and V is TRBV9; no reliable D call. V dropped 0 bases and J dropped 4 bases, with 12 bases sitting between them. Germline V gives CDR1 SGDLS, CDR2 YYNGEE. The CDR3 has 15 residues. The CDR3: CASSVGPGSADTQYF. The CDR3 bases are TGTGCCAGCAGCGTAGGACCCGGGTCAGCAGATACGCAGTATTTT.

The chain joins TRBV29-1 to TRBJ2-7; a possible D gene is TRBD2 (5 bases). CDR3 length equals 13 residues. CDR1 SQVTM and CDR2 ANQGSEA come from the germline V gene. The V and J ends lost 7 bases and 0 bases respectively, with 13 bases between them. This chain's CDR3 is CSALTGNSYEQYF. The CDR3 nucleotides are TGCAGCGCTTTAACCGGGAACTCCTACGAGCAGTACTTC.

The chain combines TRBV10-2 with TRBJ2-1, with 7 nucleotides matching TRBD2. V shed 0 bases and J 1 base; nucleotides not matched to a gene: 3. The germline CDR1 and CDR2 sequences are WSHSY and SAAADI. The CDR3 covers 16 residues. DNA of the CDR3: TGCGCCAGCAGTGAGTCGGGAGGGATGTCCTACAATGAGCAGTTCTTC. Translating it yields CASSESGGMSYNEQFF.

The V gene is TRBV29-1, the J gene TRBJ2-1; unclear D gene. Germline lookup yields CDR1 SQVTM and CDR2 ANQGSEA. Trimming left V 4 bases short and J 8 bases short, with 12 bases between. The CDR3 length is 12 residues. The chain's CDR3 is CSVAPVEDEQFF. The CDR3 nucleotides are TGCAGCGTTGCCCCCGTTGAGGATGAGCAGTTCTTC.

This rearrangement joins TRBV7-9 to TRBJ1-2, with D unclear. Germline V gene lookup returns CDR1 SEHNR and CDR2 FQNEAQ (reference sequence). This CDR3 has 16 amino acids. V was clipped by 5 bases and J by 1 base, with 17 bases between them. The CDR3 spells CASSPPGSHSNYGYTF. As DNA, the CDR3 is TGTGCCAGCAGCCCGCCTGGCAGCCACAGTAACTATGGCTACACCTTC.

The V call is TRBV5-1, the J call TRBJ1-2, with TRBD1 matching 7 bases. The germline V gene has CDR1 SGHRS and CDR2 YFSETQ. This CDR3 is built from 16 residues. Trimming cost V 1 base and J 3 bases; bases outside gene matches: 9. The CDR3 nucleotides read TGCGCCAGCAGCTTGACCTCCGGGACAGAAGACTATGGCTACACCTTC. Amino acids: CASSLTSGTEDYGYTF.